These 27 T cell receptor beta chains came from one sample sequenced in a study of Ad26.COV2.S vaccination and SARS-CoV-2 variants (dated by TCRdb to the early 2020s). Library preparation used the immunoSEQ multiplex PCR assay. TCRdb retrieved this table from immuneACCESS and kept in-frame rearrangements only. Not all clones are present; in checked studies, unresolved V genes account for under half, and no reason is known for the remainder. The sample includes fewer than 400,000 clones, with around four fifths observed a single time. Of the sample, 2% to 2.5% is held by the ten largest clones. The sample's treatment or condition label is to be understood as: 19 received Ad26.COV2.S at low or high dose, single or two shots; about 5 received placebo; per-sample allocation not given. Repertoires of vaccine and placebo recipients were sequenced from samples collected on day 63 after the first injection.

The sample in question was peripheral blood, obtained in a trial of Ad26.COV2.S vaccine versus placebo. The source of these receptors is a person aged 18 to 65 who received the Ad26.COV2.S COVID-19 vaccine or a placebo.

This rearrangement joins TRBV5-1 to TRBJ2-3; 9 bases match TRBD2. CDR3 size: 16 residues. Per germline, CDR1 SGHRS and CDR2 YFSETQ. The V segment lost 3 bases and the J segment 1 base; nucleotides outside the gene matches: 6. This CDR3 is CASSSLSGGGTDTQYF. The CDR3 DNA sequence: TGCGCCAGCAGCTCCCTTAGCGGGGGAGGCACAGATACGCAGTATTTT. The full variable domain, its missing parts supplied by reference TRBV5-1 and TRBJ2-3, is KAGVTQTPRYLIKTRGQQVTLSCSPISGHRSVSWYQQTPGQGLQFLFEYFSETQRNKGNFPGRFSGRQFSNSRSEMNVSTLELGDSALYLCASSSLSGGGTDTQYFGPGTRLTVL.

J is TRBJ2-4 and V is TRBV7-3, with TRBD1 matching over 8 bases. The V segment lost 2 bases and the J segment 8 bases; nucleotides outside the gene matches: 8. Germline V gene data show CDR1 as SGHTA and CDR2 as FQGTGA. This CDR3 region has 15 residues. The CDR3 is CASSLGTGLRDIQYF. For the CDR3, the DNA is TGTGCCAGCAGCTTAGGGACAGGTCTTAGGGACATTCAGTACTTC.

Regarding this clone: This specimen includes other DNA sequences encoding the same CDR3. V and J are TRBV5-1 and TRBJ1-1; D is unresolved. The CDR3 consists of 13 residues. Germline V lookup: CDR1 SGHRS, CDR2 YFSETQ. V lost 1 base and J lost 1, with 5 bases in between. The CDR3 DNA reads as TGCGCCAGCAGCTTGCCTGGGAACACTGAAGCTTTCTTT. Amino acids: CASSLPGNTEAFF.

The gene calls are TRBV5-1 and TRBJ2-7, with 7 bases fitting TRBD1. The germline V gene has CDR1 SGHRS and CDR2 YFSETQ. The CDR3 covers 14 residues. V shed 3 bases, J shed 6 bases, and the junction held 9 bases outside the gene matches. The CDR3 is CASSWGTTGIEQYF. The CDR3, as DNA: TGCGCCAGCAGCTGGGGAACGACAGGGATCGAGCAGTACTTC.

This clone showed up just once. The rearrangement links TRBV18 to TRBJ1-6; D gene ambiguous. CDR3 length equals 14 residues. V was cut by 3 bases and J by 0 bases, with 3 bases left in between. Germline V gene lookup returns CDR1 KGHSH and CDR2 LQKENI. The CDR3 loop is CASSPSSYNSPLHF. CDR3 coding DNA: TGTGCCAGCTCACCGAGCTCCTATAATTCACCCCTCCACTTT.

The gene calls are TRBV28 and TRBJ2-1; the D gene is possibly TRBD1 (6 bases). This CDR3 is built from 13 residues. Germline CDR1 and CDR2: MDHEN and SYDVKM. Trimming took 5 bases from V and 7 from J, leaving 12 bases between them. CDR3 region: CASSVYRVNEQFF. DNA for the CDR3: TGTGCCAGCAGTGTATACAGGGTGAATGAGCAGTTCTTC.

The CDR3 DNA sequence: TGTGCCAGCAGCAGTGCGACAGGGAACGGCTACACCTTC. It encodes CASSSATGNGYTF. V gene TRBV5-4 combines with J gene TRBJ1-2; 7 bases are a match to TRBD1. Germline V lookup: CDR1 SGHNT, CDR2 YYREEE (reference sequence). The CDR3 sequence is 13 residues long. Trimming cost V 4 bases and J 8 bases; bases outside gene matches: 8.

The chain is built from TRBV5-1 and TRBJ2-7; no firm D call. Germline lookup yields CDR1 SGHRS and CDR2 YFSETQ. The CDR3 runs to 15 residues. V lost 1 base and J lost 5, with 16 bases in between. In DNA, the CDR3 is TGCGCCAGCAGCTTGTTCGTAGGGCGCGACCACGAGCAGTACTTC. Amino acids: CASSLFVGRDHEQYF.

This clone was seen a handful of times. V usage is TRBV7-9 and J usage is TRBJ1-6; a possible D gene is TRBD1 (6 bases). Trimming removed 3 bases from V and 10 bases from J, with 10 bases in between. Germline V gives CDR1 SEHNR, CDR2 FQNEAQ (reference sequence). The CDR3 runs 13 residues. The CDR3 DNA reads TGTGCCAGCAGCTTCAGGGGACGATCACCCCTCCACTTT. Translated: CASSFRGRSPLHF.

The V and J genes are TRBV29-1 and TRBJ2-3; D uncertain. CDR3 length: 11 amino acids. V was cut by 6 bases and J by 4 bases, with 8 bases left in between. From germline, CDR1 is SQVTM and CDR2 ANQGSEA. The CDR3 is CSVTRPDTQYF. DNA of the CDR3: TGCAGCGTAACCAGACCAGATACGCAGTATTTT.

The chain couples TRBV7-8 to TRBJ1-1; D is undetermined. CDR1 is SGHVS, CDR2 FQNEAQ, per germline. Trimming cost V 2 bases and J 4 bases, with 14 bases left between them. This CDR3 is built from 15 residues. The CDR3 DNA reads TGTGCCAGCAGCTTACTTCCCCGGGGTGGCACTGAAGCTTTCTTT. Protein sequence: CASSLLPRGGTEAFF.

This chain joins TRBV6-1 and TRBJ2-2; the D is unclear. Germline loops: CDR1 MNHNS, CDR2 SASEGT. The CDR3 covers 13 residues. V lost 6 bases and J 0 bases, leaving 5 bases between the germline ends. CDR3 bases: TGTGCCAGCAGGGATACGAACACCGGGGAGCTGTTTTTT. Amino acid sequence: CASRDTNTGELFF.

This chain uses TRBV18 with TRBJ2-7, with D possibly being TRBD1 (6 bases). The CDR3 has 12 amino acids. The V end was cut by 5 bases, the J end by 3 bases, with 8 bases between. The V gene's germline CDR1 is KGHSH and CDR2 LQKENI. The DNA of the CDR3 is TGTGCCAGCTCATCACAGGGCTACGAGCAGTACTTC. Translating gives CASSSQGYEQYF.

This chain's CDR3 is CASSPWSGEPNTGELFF. The CDR3 DNA sequence: TGTGCCAGCTCACCATGGAGCGGGGAGCCGAACACCGGGGAGCTGTTTTTT. This chain links TRBV18 with TRBJ2-2, with 7 bases matching TRBD2. V lost 2 bases to trimming and J lost 0 bases; unmatched junction nucleotides: 6. The CDR3 has 17 residues. Germline CDR1 is KGHSH and CDR2 is LQKENI.

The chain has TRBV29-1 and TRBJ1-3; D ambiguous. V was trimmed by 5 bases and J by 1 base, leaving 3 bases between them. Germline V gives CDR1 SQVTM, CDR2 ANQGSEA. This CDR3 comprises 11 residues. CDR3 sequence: CSVWSGNTIYF. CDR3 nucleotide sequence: TGCAGCGTTTGGTCTGGAAACACCATATATTTT.

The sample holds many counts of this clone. CDR3 region: CASSQELFTGSSEQYF. The CDR3 DNA is TGTGCCAGCAGCCAAGAATTATTTACAGGGTCGAGCGAGCAGTACTTC. The genes are TRBV3-1 (or the pseudogene TRBV3-2) and TRBJ2-7; D is possibly TRBD1 (6 bases). The germline gives CDR1 LGHDT, CDR2 YNNKEL (reference sequence). The germline V and J ends were trimmed by 0 bases and 6 bases, with 18 bases remaining between them. This CDR3 comprises 16 residues.

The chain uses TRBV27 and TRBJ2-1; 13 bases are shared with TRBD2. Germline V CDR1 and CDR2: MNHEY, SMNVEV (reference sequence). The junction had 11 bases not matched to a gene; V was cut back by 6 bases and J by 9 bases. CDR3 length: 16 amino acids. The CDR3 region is CASSETSGGPGGEQFF. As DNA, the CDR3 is TGTGCCAGCAGCGAGACTAGCGGGGGGCCGGGGGGTGAGCAGTTCTTC.

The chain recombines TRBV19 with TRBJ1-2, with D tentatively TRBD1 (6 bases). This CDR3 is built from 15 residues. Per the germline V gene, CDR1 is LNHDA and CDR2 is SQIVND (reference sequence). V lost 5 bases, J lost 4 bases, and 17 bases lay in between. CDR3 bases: TGTGCCAGTAGTCCCCTCTGGACAGAGCCCTATGGCTACACCTTC. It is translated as CASSPLWTEPYGYTF.

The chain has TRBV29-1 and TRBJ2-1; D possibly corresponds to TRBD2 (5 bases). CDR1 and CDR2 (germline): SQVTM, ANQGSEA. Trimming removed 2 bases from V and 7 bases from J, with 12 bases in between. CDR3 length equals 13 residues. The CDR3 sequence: CSVELPGGNEQFF. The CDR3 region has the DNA TGCAGCGTTGAACTACCGGGCGGGAATGAGCAGTTCTTC.

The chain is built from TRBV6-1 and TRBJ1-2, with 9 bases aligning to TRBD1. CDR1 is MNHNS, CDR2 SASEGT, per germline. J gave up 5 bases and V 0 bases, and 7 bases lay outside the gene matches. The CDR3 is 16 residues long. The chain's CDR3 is CASSEASYGTGYGYTF. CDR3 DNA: TGTGCCAGCAGTGAAGCGAGTTACGGGACAGGGTATGGCTACACCTTC.

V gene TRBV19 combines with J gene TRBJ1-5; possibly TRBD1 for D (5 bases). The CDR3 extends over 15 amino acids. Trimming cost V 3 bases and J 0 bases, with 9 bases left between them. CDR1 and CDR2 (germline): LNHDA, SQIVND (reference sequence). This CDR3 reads CASSIRGYSNQPQHF. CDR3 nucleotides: TGTGCCAGTAGTATTAGGGGATATAGCAATCAGCCCCAGCATTTT.

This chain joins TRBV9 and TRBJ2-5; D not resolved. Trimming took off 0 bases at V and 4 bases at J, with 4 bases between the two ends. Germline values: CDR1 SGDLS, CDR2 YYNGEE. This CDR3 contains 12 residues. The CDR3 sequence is CASSVDRETQYF. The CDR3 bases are TGTGCCAGCAGCGTAGACCGAGAGACCCAGTACTTC.

The CDR3 loop is CASSPDRSPLHF. DNA for the CDR3: TGTGCCAGCAGCCCAGACCGTTCACCCCTCCACTTT. This chain connects TRBV11-2 to TRBJ1-6; D is uncertain. The germline V gene has CDR1 SGHAT and CDR2 FQNNGV. The CDR3 totals 12 residues. Trimming removed 5 bases from V and 9 bases from J, with 8 bases in between.

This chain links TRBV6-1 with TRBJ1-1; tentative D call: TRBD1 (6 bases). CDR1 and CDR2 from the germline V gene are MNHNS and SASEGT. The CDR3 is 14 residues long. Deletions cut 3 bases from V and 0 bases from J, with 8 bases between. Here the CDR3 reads CASSDRGMNTEAFF. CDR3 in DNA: TGTGCCAGCAGTGACAGGGGCATGAACACTGAAGCTTTCTTT.

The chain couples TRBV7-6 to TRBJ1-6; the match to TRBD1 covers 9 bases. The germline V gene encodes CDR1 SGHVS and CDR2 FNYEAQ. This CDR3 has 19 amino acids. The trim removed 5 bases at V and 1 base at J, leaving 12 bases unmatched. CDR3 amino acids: CASSQIPAGQGSYNSPLHF. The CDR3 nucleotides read TGTGCCAGCAGCCAGATACCCGCGGGACAGGGTTCCTATAATTCACCCCTCCACTTT. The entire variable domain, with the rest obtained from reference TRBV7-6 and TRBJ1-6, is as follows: GAGVSQSPRYKVTKRGQDVALRCDPISGHVSLYWYRQALGQGPEFLTYFNYEAQQDKSGLPNDRFSAERPEGSISTLTIQRTEQRDSAMYRCASSQIPAGQGSYNSPLHFGNGTRLTVT.

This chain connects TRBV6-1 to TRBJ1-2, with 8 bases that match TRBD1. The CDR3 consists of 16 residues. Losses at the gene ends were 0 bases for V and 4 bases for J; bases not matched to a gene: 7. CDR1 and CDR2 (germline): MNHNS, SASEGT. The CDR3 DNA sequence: TGTGCCAGCAGTGAAGCGCATGGACAGGGAGTCTATGGCTACACCTTC. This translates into CASSEAHGQGVYGYTF.

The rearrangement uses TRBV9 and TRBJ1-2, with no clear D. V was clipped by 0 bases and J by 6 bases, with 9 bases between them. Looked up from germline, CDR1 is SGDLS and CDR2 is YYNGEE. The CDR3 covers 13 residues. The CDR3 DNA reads TGTGCCAGCAGCGTAGGCGACAACCATGGCTACACCTTC. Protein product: CASSVGDNHGYTF.